This TCR beta chain was identified in a study of shared clonotypes between healthy human individuals. Data came from immunoSEQ multiplex PCR; TCRdb stores just in-frame clones and leaves some out. The profile covers around 1.5 million clones, with roughly 98% appearing a single time and approximately 0.44% taken by the ten largest. Germline V gene lookup returns CDR1 SEHNR and CDR2 FQNEAQ (reference sequence). The CDR3 runs 15 residues. V was pared by 1 base and J by 5 bases, with 11 bases between. The chain combines TRBV7-9 with TRBJ2-2; D unresolved. This receptor was obtained from a man younger than 40 in good health. The sequencing sample was made of naive CD4+ T cells sorted from blood. Documented subset: CD45RA+ positively selected. CDR3 nucleotides: TGTGCCAGCAGCTTAGTTCCGCAAAAGACCGGGGAGCTGTTTTTT. This encodes CASSLVPQKTGELFF.